This paragraph reports one TCR beta chain. The data stem from a study of blood T cell repertoires in COVID-19. In germline, CDR1 is SEHNR, CDR2 FQNEAQ (reference sequence). V shed 5 bases, J shed 4 bases, and the junction held 10 bases outside the gene matches. This CDR3 spans 16 amino acids. TCRdb keeps only in-frame clones here, not all; method: immunoSEQ multiplex PCR. The profile covers 250,000 to 300,000 clones, with roughly 85% appearing a single time and less than 6% taken by the ten largest. This TCR derives from a man aged 55 to 69 who had recovered from COVID-19. The material sequenced was peripheral blood. J is TRBJ2-5 and V is TRBV7-9; 10 bases agree with TRBD2. CDR3 sequence (DNA): TGTGCCAGCAGCCCACAGCGGGGGGGCCTTGGAGAGACCCAGTACTTC. Translated, it gives CASSPQRGGLGETQYF.